The 18 T cell receptor beta chains below all came from one sample that was sequenced in a study of regulatory T cells in long-lasting Graves disease. Time point defined: persistent/refractory GD, antithyroid drugs over 5 years with positive TRAb. Extracted PBMC RNA gave rise to the TCR library. In building TCR beta libraries, iRepertoire HTBI primers were used together with Arm-PCR of CDR3 regions. TCRdb itself ran the multiplex PCR reads through MiXCR, one entry per CDR3 protein. Of roughly 700,000 distinct CDR3 sequences in the sample, 25% to 35% were seen once. The material sequenced was peripheral blood mononuclear cells (PBMCs), taken when the disease was refractory, from a patient treated with antithyroid drugs. These receptors all come from a female donor with Graves disease.

This clonotype appeared a few times. The genes are TRBV7-9 and TRBJ2-5; D ambiguous. Looked up from germline, CDR1 is SEHNR and CDR2 is FQNEAQ (reference sequence). The V end was cut by 5 bases, the J end by 4 bases, with 17 bases between. The CDR3 extends over 15 amino acids. CDR3 sequence reads: CASSALGPAGETQYF. The CDR3 DNA reads as TGTGCCAGCAGCGCGCTAGGACCAGCAGGAGAGACCCAGTACTTC.

This chain connects TRBV2 to TRBJ1-2; D may be TRBD1 (6 bases). The CDR3 is 13 amino acids. Per germline, CDR1 SNHLY and CDR2 FYNNEI. Trimming removed 2 bases from V and 7 bases from J, with 11 bases in between. CDR3 sequence reads: CASSERGASGYTF. CDR3 nucleotide sequence: TGTGCCAGCAGTGAACGGGGGGCGAGTGGCTACACCTTC.

This clonotype was counted many times. The chain joins TRBV12-3 or TRBV12-4 to TRBJ2-5; a weak D match, TRBD2 (5 bases). The CDR3 spans 14 residues. V lost 0 bases, J lost 1 base, and 6 bases lay in between. Here the CDR3 DNA reads TGTGCCAGCAGTTTAGCGGGAGCCCAAGAGACCCAGTACTTC. Amino acid sequence: CASSLAGAQETQYF.

This clonotype appeared many times. The V gene is TRBV12-3 or TRBV12-4, the J gene TRBJ1-5; the match to TRBD1 covers 8 bases. V lost 6 bases and J lost 4; bases outside the gene matches: 5. The CDR3 is 14 amino acids. The CDR3 spells CASSPTGVNQPQHF. The CDR3 DNA sequence: TGTGCCAGCAGCCCGACAGGGGTGAATCAGCCCCAGCATTTT.

The CDR3 DNA reads TGTGCCAGTGTGCTGGACACCCGGGAGAGCCCAACTAATGAAAAACTGTTTTTT. Translated: CASVLDTRESPTNEKLFF. The chain carries TRBV6-4 and TRBJ1-4; D is possibly TRBD1 (5 bases). CDR1 MRHNA and CDR2 SNTAGT come from the germline V gene. The CDR3 length is 18 residues. The V end was cut by 9 bases, the J end by 0 bases, with 23 bases between.

The chain is built from TRBV13 and TRBJ2-2; TRBD2 matches at 9 bases. CDR3 size: 18 residues. V shed 4 bases and J 1 base; nucleotides not matched to a gene: 10. Looked up from germline, CDR1 is PRHDT and CDR2 is FYEKMQ (reference sequence). CDR3 DNA sequence: TGTGCCAGCAGCTCGAAGCCGTTAGCGGGAGAGAACACCGGGGAGCTGTTTTTT. Its protein product is CASSSKPLAGENTGELFF.

A few counts support this clonotype. The chain recombines TRBV15 with TRBJ1-1; TRBD1 might be the D (6 bases). V lost 0 bases, J lost 5 bases, and 19 bases lay in between. Per the germline V gene, CDR1 is LNHNV and CDR2 is YYDKDF (reference sequence). This CDR3 contains 17 residues. The CDR3 loop reads CATSRDPTGRIGTEAFF. The CDR3 DNA sequence: TGTGCCACCAGCAGAGATCCTACAGGGAGGATTGGGACTGAAGCTTTCTTT.

This sequence joins TRBV29-1 and TRBJ2-7; D remains ambiguous. V lost 4 bases and J lost 2, with 9 bases in between. Per the germline V gene, CDR1 is SQVTM and CDR2 is ANQGSEA. The CDR3 loop spans 12 amino acids. The CDR3 region is CSVGSQPYEQYF. The CDR3, as DNA: TGCAGCGTTGGATCCCAACCCTACGAGCAGTACTTC.

The chain combines TRBV20-1 with TRBJ2-2; 8 bases agree with TRBD1. The ends lost 4 bases at V and 1 base at J; junction bases unmatched: 14. Germline V CDR1 and CDR2: DFQATT, SNEGSKA (reference sequence). The CDR3 loop spans 18 amino acids. This CDR3 is CSAKVGGPGQENTGELFF. The CDR3 DNA follows: TGCAGTGCTAAGGTGGGAGGTCCGGGACAGGAGAACACCGGGGAGCTGTTTTTT.

This clonotype has a handful of counts. The rearrangement links TRBV6-1 to TRBJ1-1, with D possibly being TRBD1 (5 bases). Germline assignment: CDR1 MNHNS and CDR2 SASEGT. This CDR3 is 14 amino acids long. Trimming left V 5 bases short and J 7 bases short, with 17 bases between. The CDR3 DNA is TGTGCCAGCAGTCGGGGGACTGAAACAGATGAAGCTTTCTTT. Translation: CASSRGTETDEAFF.

Concerning this clonotype: Possible read error: a much larger clone is one base away. Because it lacks the conserved phenylalanine or tryptophan at the end, this CDR3 is likely a read error. This rearrangement joins TRBV2 to TRBJ2-7; TRBD2 matches at 13 bases. CDR1 and CDR2 (germline): SNHLY, FYNNEI. The junction had 7 bases not matched to a gene; V was cut back by 5 bases and J by 6 bases. This CDR3 contains 15 residues. DNA of the CDR3: TGTGCCAGCAGTCCGCGACTAGCGGGAGGTACCGAGCAGTACCTC. Translation gives CASSPRLAGGTEQYL.

This clonotype occurred a few times. CDR3 loop: CASSESLPGDTEAFF. The DNA of the CDR3 is TGTGCCAGCAGTGAATCCCTTCCCGGGGACACTGAAGCTTTCTTT. The chain carries TRBV25-1 and TRBJ1-1; D is ambiguous. V was clipped by 1 base and J by 3 bases, with 12 bases between them. CDR1 is MGHDK, CDR2 SYGVNS, per germline. The CDR3 covers 15 residues.

The chain uses TRBV25-1 and TRBJ2-7; 8 bases are shared with TRBD2. The CDR3 covers 15 residues. Germline loops: CDR1 MGHDK, CDR2 SYGVNS. The trim removed 4 bases at V and 1 base at J, leaving 6 bases unmatched. CDR3 amino acids: CASSAPTSESYEQYF. DNA of the CDR3: TGTGCCAGCAGTGCTCCGACTAGCGAGTCCTACGAGCAGTACTTC.

The table lists this clonotype with a few counts. The V and J genes are TRBV12-5 and TRBJ1-1; D unresolved. Per the germline V gene, CDR1 is LGHNT and CDR2 is FRNRAP. The V gene lost 0 bases and the J gene lost 2 bases, with 10 bases spanning the gap. The CDR3 has 15 amino acids. The CDR3 loop reads CASGLVMAGNTEAFF. The CDR3 DNA reads as TGTGCTAGTGGTTTGGTAATGGCGGGTAACACTGAAGCTTTCTTT.

V and J are TRBV4-2 and TRBJ2-7; 10 nucleotides agree with TRBD1. Trimming removed 7 bases from V and 1 base from J; junction bases left unmatched: 7. CDR3 length: 15 residues. Germline loops: CDR1 LGHNA, CDR2 YNFKEQ. The DNA for the CDR3 is TGTGCCAGCACTCTAGGACAGGGGGAATCCTACGAGCAGTACTTC. This sequence encodes CASTLGQGESYEQYF.

This clonotype was seen just once. Since a much larger clone is just one base distant, this may be a read error. CDR3 DNA: TGTGCCAGCAGTTTATTGGGGGGGGATGAAAAACTGGTTTTT. Its translation is CASSLLGGDEKLVF. The chain links TRBV27 to TRBJ1-4; D is possibly TRBD1 (5 bases). CDR3 length: 14 amino acids. In germline, CDR1 is MNHEY, CDR2 SMNVEV (reference sequence).

The chain joins TRBV5-1 to TRBJ2-7, with TRBD1 matching 7 bases. CDR3 length equals 14 residues. Trimming cost V 0 bases and J 6 bases; bases outside gene matches: 6. The V gene's germline CDR1 is SGHRS and CDR2 YFSETQ. The CDR3 protein is CASSLATGLIEQYF. The CDR3 DNA reads TGCGCCAGCAGCTTGGCGACAGGGCTGATCGAGCAGTACTTC. Full variable domain (missing parts from reference TRBV5-1 and TRBJ2-7): KAGVTQTPRYLIKTRGQQVTLSCSPISGHRSVSWYQQTPGQGLQFLFEYFSETQRNKGNFPGRFSGRQFSNSRSEMNVSTLELGDSALYLCASSLATGLIEQYFGPGTRLTVT.

The chain uses TRBV19 and TRBJ2-5, with D possibly TRBD2 on 6 matching bases. The germline V and J ends were trimmed by 3 bases and 2 bases, with 7 bases remaining between them. This CDR3 is built from 13 residues. Germline V gene data show CDR1 as LNHDA and CDR2 as SQIVND (reference sequence). The DNA of the CDR3 is TGTGCCAGTAGTATGGGGGGTCAAGAGACCCAGTACTTC. Amino acid sequence: CASSMGGQETQYF. The whole variable domain, filled in from reference TRBV19 and TRBJ2-5, reads DGGITQSPKYLFRKEGQNVTLSCEQNLNHDAMYWYRQDPGQGLRLIYYSQIVNDFQKGDIAEGYSVSREKKESFPLTVTSAQKNPTAFYLCASSMGGQETQYFGPGTRLLVL.